This TCR beta chain was documented in a study of CD8+ T cells in alopecia areata. General study results and limits: Persistence in scalp and blood during tofacitinib was observed for many expanded lesional clones. Lesional scalp, notably in alopecia totalis/universalis, had clonality above that of normal scalp.

Reverse transcribed after extraction, RNA yielded cDNA as the sequencing template. Sequencing used immunoSEQ multiplex PCR; TCRdb keeps in-frame clones, though not all of them. Of about 4,400 clones in the sample, 55% to 80% were seen once. Of note for this clone: The antigen is unknown. Other nucleotide sequences from this sample produce the same CDR3.

V lost 6 bases, J lost 2 bases, and 10 bases stayed unmatched. The CDR3 length is 15 residues. Germline CDR1 reads MNHEY; CDR2 reads SMNVEV (reference sequence). As for treatment: oral pan-JAK inhibitor, 5-10 mg twice daily. Sampling of alopecia areata patients yielded lesional scalp punch biopsies as well as peripheral blood. The receptor was derived from a human donor with alopecia areata. The V call is TRBV27, the J call TRBJ2-7; TRBD2 matches 7 bases. Sequenced here: skin, sampled at week 4, from a patient treated with tofacitinib. As DNA, the CDR3 is TGTGCCAGCAGCGCGAGACTGGCGGGGGCCTACGAGCAGTACTTC. Translation: CASSARLAGAYEQYF.